This TCR beta chain was captured by sequencing in a study of immune cell composition in non-small cell lung cancer. At the level of the study: Histologic subtype was mainly adenocarcinoma or squamous cell carcinoma.

Germline assignment: CDR1 SGHNT and CDR2 YENEEA. V gave up 1 base and J gave up 9 bases, with 13 bases separating them. CDR3 size: 14 residues. Only one count was recorded for this clone. Its antigen is as yet unknown. The repertoire was sequenced with immunoSEQ multiplex PCR; TCRdb's copy has only in-frame clones and lacks some. The data hold 14,000 to 15,000 clones, with about 69% observed a single time. Study-level findings and limits: Smoking pack-years did not significantly correlate with tumour TCR-beta clonality. Tumour-associated clones >0.5% occurred in under 35% of adenocarcinomas, roughly 80% of squamous.

This receptor was identified in a human donor with non-small cell lung cancer. This rearrangement joins TRBV11-3 to TRBJ2-1; D is perhaps TRBD1 (6 bases). Sequenced material: lung tumor tissue. CDR3 sequence: CASSLVAGAGEQFF. CDR3 in DNA: TGTGCCAGCAGCTTAGTGGCAGGGGCGGGTGAGCAGTTCTTC. Complete variable domain (other parts from reference TRBV11-3 and TRBJ2-1): EAGVVQSPRYKIIEKKQPVAFWCNPISGHNTLYWYLQNLGQGPELLIRYENEEAVDDSQLPKDRFSAERLKGVDSTLKIQPAELGDSAVYLCASSLVAGAGEQFFGPGTRLTVL.